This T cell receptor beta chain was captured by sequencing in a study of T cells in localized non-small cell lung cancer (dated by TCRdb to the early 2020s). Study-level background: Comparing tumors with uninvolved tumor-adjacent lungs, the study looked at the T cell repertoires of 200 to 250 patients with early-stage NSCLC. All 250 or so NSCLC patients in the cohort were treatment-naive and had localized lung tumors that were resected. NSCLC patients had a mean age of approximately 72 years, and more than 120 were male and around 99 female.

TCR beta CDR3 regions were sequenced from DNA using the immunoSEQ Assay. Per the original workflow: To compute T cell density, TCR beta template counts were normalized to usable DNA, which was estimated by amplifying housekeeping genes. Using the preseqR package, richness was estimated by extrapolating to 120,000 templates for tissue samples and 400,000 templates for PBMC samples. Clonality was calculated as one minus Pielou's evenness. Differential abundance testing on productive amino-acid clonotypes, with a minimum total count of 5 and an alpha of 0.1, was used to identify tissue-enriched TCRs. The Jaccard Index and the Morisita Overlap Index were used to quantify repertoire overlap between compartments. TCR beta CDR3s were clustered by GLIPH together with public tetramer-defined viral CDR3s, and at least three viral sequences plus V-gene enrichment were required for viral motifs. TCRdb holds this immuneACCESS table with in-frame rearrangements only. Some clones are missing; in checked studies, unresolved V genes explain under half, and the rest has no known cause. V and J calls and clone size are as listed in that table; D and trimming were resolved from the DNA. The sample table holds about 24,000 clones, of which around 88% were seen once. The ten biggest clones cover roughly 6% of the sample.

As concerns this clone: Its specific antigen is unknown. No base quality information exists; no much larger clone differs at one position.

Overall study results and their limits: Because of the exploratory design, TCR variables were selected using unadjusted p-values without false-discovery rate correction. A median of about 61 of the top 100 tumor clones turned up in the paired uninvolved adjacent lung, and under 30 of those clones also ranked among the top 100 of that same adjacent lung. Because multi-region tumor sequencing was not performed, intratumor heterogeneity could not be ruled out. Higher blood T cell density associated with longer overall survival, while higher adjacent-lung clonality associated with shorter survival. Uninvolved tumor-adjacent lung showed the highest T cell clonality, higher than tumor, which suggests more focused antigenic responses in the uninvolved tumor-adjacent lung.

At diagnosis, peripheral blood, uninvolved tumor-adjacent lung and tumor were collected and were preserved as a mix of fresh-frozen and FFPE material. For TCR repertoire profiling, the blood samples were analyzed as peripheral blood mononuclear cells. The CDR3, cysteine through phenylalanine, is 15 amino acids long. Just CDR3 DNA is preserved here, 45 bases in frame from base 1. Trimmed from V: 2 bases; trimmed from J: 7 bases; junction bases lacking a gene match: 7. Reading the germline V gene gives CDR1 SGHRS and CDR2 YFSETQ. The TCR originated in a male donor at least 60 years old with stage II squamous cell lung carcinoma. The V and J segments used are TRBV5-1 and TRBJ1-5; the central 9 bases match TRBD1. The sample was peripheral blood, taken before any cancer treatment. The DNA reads TGCGCCAGCAGCTTAACAGGGGGCGAAGGCCAGCCCCAGCATTTT. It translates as CASSLTGGEGQPQHF.